The T cell receptor (beta chain) under discussion was sequenced for a study of Ad26.COV2.S vaccination and SARS-CoV-2 variants (dated by TCRdb to about 2021). With regard to the full study: Donors in the vaccine arm were drawn from COV1001, a multicentre, randomized, double-blind, placebo-controlled phase I-IIa trial testing Ad26.COV2.S in healthy adults. Trial participants were randomized into five groups of five: low-dose or high-dose Ad26.COV2.S given once or twice, or placebo on both occasions. The TCR-sequenced set comprised approximately 30 samples: approximately 19 Ad26.COV2.S vaccine recipients, 5 placebo recipients and 8 SARS-CoV-2 convalescent individuals. Ad26.COV2.S was given intramuscularly at 5x10^10 or 1x10^11 viral particles, as a single shot or as two shots 56 days apart. Investigators did not know the trial group allocation while performing experiments and assessing outcomes. Sequencing of the TCRbeta repertoire served to evaluate the specificity and breadth of SARS-CoV-2-reactive T cell receptors following Ad26.COV2.S vaccination. Overall results and qualifications from the work: Ad26.COV2.S recipients had higher spike-specific TCR breadth than placebo recipients (P = 0.0014). The study lacked the statistical power to compare responses across vaccine doses or regimens. The authors noted that the TCR breadth and depth analyses may have underestimated total T cell responses. After vaccination, substantial breadth of spike-specific CD8+ and CD4+ T cell responses was reported. Non-spike TCR breadth was comparable between vaccine and placebo recipients, consistent with the vaccine containing only spike.

CDR1 SGHRS and CDR2 YFSETQ are derived from the germline V gene. From the cysteine through the phenylalanine, the CDR3 covers 17 amino acids. Only the CDR3 part of the read is kept: 51 bases, read in frame from the first base. The germline V end is reduced by 0 bases and the J end by 2 bases; junction bases left unmatched: 8. The treatment or condition label, read with the paper, signifies: 15 to 20 received Ad26.COV2.S at low or high dose, single or two shots; about 5 received placebo; per-sample allocation not given. Repertoires of vaccine and placebo recipients were sequenced from samples collected on day 63 after the first injection. Cohort 1b enrolled 20 to 30 adults aged 18-55 years at a single site in Boston, USA, between 29 July and 7 August 2020. Ad26.COV2.S was a replication-incompetent adenovirus type 26 vector expressing a prefusion-stabilized SARS-CoV-2 spike protein from the original Wuhan strain.

Concerning this clone itself: Its antigen is not yet known. No much larger clone exists at a distance of one base, and base qualities are not known.

TCRbeta CDR3 regions were sequenced with the immunoSEQ Assay. After extraction, genomic DNA underwent amplification by bias-controlled multiplex PCR, followed by high-throughput sequencing. On the study's bioinformatics: Collapsing and filtering of sequences were performed to quantify the absolute abundance of each unique TCRbeta CDR3 region. T cell fraction was estimated by normalization of TCRbeta template counts to usable DNA, with usable DNA being measured through amplification of reference genes present in all nucleated cells. Repertoire TCRs were annotated as SARS-CoV-2-specific when V gene, CDR3 amino acid sequence and J gene were exactly matched to a known reactive TCR set. The reference SARS-CoV-2 TCR set was derived from MIRA and filtered for enrichment in COVID-19-positive ImmuneCODE repertoires, a step that removed public or cross-reactive TCRs. Drawing on the MIRA antigens, annotated TCRs were analysed further at the level of specific ORF or position within ORF. Breadth was defined as annotated unique rearrangements over total unique productive rearrangements; depth was the summed frequency of those rearrangements. TCR breadth was compared between groups using two-sided Wilcoxon rank-sum tests. TCRdb took this table from immuneACCESS and kept in-frame rearrangements with V and J called. Such tables lack part of the clones; where checked against another copy, unresolved V genes explain under half of the gap, and the rest is unexplained. V and J calls plus clone size are reproduced from that table; the DNA served to infer D and trimming. Within this sample are some 290,000 clones, with about 86% of them counted one time only. The top ten constitute 1.5% to 2% of the sample.

The sample consisted of peripheral blood, taken in a trial of Ad26.COV2.S vaccine versus placebo. The rearrangement joined TRBV5-1 to TRBJ2-5; TRBD2 agrees with 9 junctional bases. This TCR was recovered from a person aged 18-65 years who received the Ad26.COV2.S COVID-19 vaccine or a placebo. CDR3 loop: CASSLEPLTSGQETQYF. The DNA sequence is TGCGCCAGCAGCTTGGAGCCCCTGACTAGCGGACAAGAGACCCAGTACTTC.